This TCR beta chain was captured by sequencing in a study of molecular identifiers for immune sequencing clone quantification. Regarding the study as a whole: Because of identical TCR molecules sharing a barcode, sizes of highly expanded clones could be underestimated. Jurkat TCR RNA spiked in from one cell reportedly remained identifiable amid roughly 940,000 naive cells. Clones exceeding 20 RNA copies carried over 99% of effector molecules but under 1% of naive-cell molecules.

MiXCR, applied by TCRdb to the PCR reads, yields one record per CDR3 protein. The sample lists approximately 590,000 distinct CDR3 sequences, around 25% seen once, with about 0.73% in the top ten. On this clonotype: The antigen remains undetermined. One junction end disagrees with the germline gene, perhaps due to a read error.

Germline V CDR1 and CDR2: MNHEY, SMNVEV (reference sequence). The CDR3 is 15 residues long. The naive CD8 libraries originated from between roughly 17,000 and 1,000,000 sorted cells and drew on 10%, 30% or 50% RNA. This TCR derives from a human donor in good health. Some libraries in this study had Jurkat cell RNA spiked in. The V gene is TRBV27, the J gene TRBJ2-6; perhaps TRBD1 as D (7 bases). The sequenced sample was naive CD8+ T cells from blood, with Jurkat cell RNA spiked in. Subset reported: FACS-sorted CD8+CD4-CCR7+CD45RA+ naive T cells. Here the CDR3 reads CASGVQGTGATVLPF. The DNA of the CDR3 is TGTGCCAGCGGGGTACAGGGGACTGGGGCCACCGTCCTGCCTTTC.